Below, one TCR beta chain is given with its context. Its antigen is currently unknown. These data come from a study of CD8+ T cells in alopecia areata. Overall study context: Treated individuals took tofacitinib by mouth, 5 to 10 mg twice daily. A 6-month period off drug followed tofacitinib, which lasted 6 to 18 months.

Study-level results: Resident alphabeta T cells of normal skin are also sequenced in scalp samples.

Extracted from the samples, RNA was reverse transcribed into cDNA to serve as the sequencing template. The repertoire was sequenced with immunoSEQ multiplex PCR; TCRdb's copy has only in-frame clones and lacks some. This sample has roughly 120,000 clones, with around two fifths found just once. Between the trimmed V and J ends, which lost 4 bases and 3 bases, there was a span of 9 bases. This CDR3 comprises 13 residues. The germline V gene has CDR1 SGDLS and CDR2 YYNGEE. This clonotype originated in a human donor with alopecia areata. What was sequenced was CD4+ T cells sorted from blood. The V call is TRBV9, the J call TRBJ2-3; D gene unclear. DNA of the CDR3: TGTGCCAGCAGCCCAGGCTGGACAGATACGCAGTATTTT. This encodes CASSPGWTDTQYF. Full variable domain (outside the CDR3, taken from reference TRBV9 and TRBJ2-3): DSGVTQTPKHLITATGQRVTLRCSPRSGDLSVYWYQQSLDQGLQFLIQYYNGEERAKGNILERFSAQQFPDLHSELNLSSLELGDSALYFCASSPGWTDTQYFGPGTRLTVL.